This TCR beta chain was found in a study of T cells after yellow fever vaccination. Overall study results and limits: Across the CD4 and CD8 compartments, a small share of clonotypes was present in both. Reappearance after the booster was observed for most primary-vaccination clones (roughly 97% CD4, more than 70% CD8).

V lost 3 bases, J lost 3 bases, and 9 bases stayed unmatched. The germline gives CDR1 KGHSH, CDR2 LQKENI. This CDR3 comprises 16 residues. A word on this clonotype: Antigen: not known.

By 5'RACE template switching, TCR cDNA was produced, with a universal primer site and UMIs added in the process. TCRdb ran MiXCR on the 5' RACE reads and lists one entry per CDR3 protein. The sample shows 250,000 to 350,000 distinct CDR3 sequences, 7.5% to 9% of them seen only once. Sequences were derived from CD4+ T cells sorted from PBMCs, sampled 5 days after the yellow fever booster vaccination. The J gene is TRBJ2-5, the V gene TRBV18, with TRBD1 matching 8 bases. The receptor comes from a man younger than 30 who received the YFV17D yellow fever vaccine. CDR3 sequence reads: CASSPPNTGGKETQYF. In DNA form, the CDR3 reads TGTGCCAGCTCACCTCCCAATACAGGGGGGAAAGAGACCCAGTACTTC.